This T cell receptor beta chain derives from a study of OX40 agonist ivuxolimab in advanced cancers. Study information: People who had prior anti-PD-1, anti-PD-L1 or anti-CTLA-4 therapy could take part, and under 45% had some.

Trimming removed 5 bases from V and 0 bases from J; junction bases left unmatched: 7. The germline V gene has CDR1 MNHEY and CDR2 SMNVEV (reference sequence). CDR3 length: 15 amino acids. General study findings and limits: The antigens recognized by the expanded peripheral T cells, that is their antigen specificity, were not determined. In general, CD8+ T cells held more expanded clones than CD4+ did, on average.

Concerning this clone: Its specificity is not known.

This table comes from immunoSEQ multiplex PCR, and its TCRdb copy is limited to in-frame clones, with some not included. The repertoire consists of around 40,000 clones, with about 83% occurring once and the leading ten covering approximately 22%. This rearrangement joins TRBV27 to TRBJ2-7; 7 bases align to TRBD1. This clonotype was sampled from an adult with an advanced solid tumor such as melanoma, head and neck, liver or kidney cancer. The sample here was CD4+ or CD8+ T cells sorted from blood, taken in a trial of the OX40 agonist ivuxolimab. The DNA for the CDR3 is TGTGCCAGCAGTCTCACAGGGGTCGGCTCCTACGAGCAGTACTTC. This translates into CASSLTGVGSYEQYF.